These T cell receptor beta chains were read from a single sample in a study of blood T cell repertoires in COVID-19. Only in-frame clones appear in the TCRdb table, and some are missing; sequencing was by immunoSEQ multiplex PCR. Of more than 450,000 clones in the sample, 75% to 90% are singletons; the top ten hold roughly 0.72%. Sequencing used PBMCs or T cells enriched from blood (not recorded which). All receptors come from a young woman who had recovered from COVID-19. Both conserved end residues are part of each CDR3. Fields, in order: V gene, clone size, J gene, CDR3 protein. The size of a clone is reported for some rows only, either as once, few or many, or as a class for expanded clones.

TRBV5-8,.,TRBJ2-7,CASLQGYAYEQYF
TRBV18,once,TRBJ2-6,CASSPVGARGANVLTF
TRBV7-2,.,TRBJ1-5,CASSLGQDRPQHF
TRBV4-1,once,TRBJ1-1,CASSQAGGPGNTEAFF
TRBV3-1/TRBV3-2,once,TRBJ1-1,CASSQPYGGARTEAFF
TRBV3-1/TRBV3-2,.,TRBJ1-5,CASSSGTGGRPFSNQPQHF
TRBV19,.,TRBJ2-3,CASSRARRLGTDTQYF
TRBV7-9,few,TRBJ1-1,CASSSDRKEAFF
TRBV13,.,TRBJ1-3,CASSSSTQGLSGNTIYF
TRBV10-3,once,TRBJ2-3,CAISKQGKYTDTQYF
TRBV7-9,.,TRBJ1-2,CASSFQGQDYGYTF
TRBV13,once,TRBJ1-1,CASSLQGAEAFF
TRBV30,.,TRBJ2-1,CAWGTGREYNEQFF
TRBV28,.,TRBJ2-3,CASTTPGTGGTDTQYF
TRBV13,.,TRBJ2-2,CASSLGERGGPAGELFF
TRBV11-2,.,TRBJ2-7,CASSPLSYRDTYEQYF
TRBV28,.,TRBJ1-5,CASSSPRLYSNQPQHF
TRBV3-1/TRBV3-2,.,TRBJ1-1,CASSAVRPGAEAFF
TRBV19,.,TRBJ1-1,CASSTRKAGQAFMNTEAFF
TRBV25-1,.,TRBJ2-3,CASSGRTSGTDTQYF
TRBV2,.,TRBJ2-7,CASGGRGRDDEQYF
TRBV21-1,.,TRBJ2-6,CARKKMSSGANVLTF
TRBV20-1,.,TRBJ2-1,CSASTTLPYNEQFF
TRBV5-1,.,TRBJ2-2,CASSRTGGGNTGELFF
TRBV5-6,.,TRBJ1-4,CASRHTGGDEKLFF
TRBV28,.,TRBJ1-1,CAILGGNTEAFF
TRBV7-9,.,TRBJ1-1,CASSLPIRHEAFF
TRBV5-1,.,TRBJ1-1,CASSPGTALSEAFF
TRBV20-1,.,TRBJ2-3,CSASGGGTDTQYF
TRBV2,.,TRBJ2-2,CASSLSGTGVNTGELFF
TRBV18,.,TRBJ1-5,CASSPGQSEVGQPQHF
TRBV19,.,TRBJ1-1,CASNTGAGGTEAFF
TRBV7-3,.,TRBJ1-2,CASSPGTGGAGGYTF
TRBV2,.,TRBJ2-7,CASSDPPRLNSYEQYF
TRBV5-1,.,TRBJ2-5,CASSLIRGQTETQYF
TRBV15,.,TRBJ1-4,CATSREIREKLFF
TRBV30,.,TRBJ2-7,CAWSPRTSGGEQYF
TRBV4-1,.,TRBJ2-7,CASSSRGQGKYEQYF
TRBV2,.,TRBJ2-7,CASSPSLEGTGHGEQYF
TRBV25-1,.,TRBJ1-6,CASRAGSSPLHF
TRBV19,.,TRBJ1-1,CASLTLQGAHGTEAFF
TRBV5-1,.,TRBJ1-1,CASRGGGDSTEAFF
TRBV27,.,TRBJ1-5,CASSLRGGQPQHF
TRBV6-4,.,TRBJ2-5,CASSTSTRIETQYF
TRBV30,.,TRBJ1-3,CAWRTGGYGNTIYF
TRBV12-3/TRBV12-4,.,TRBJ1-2,CASSLTVTYGYTF
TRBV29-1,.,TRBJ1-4,CSVSDRGSEKLFF
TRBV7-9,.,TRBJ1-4,CASSLAEAEEKLFF
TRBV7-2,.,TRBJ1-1,CASSLEGNTEAFF
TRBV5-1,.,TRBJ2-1,CASSLGPGGDSYNEQFF
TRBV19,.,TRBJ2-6,CASTPTIRLVSGANVLTF
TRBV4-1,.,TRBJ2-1,CASSYPGTSKGNEQFF
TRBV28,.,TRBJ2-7,CAIADRGLSEQYF
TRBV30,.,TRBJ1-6,CAWSSVTGDSPLHF
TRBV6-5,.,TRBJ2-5,CASSPRLVQETQYF
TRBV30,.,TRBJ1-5,CAWSVWTEGGQPQHF
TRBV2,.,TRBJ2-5,CASSEARLETQYF
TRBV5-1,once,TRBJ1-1,CASSLGALNTEAFF
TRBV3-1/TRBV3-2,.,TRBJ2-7,CASSAGGYEQYF